This T cell receptor beta chain was recorded in a study of shared clonotypes between healthy human individuals. In the study overall: Donors were a couple of women and a few men aged 18 to 49. The study's findings and limits: The generation probabilities recorded for non-shared clonotypes fell below those of clonotypes shared by all four donors.

This clone has a single count. As yet, its antigen is unknown. J was trimmed by 6 bases and V by 7 bases; bases with no gene match: 17. Looked up from germline, CDR1 is MNHEY and CDR2 is SMNVEV (reference sequence). This CDR3 comprises 16 residues. An even split of each subset's genomic DNA across several immunoSEQ plates was performed. Data came from immunoSEQ multiplex PCR; TCRdb stores just in-frame clones and leaves some out. The table lists 2 million to 3 million clones, over 85% of them singletons. Sequences were obtained from naive CD4+ T cells from PBMCs. Subset indicated: CD45RA+ positively selected. This clonotype was obtained from a man aged 18 to 29 in good health. Some clones in this sample may be carry-over from other donors' samples. V and J are TRBV27 and TRBJ1-2, with 7 bases identical to TRBD1. The DNA for the CDR3 is TGTGCCAGCAACACCGTTCCCACCCAGGGGGGAAATGGCTACACCTTC. This codes for CASNTVPTQGGNGYTF.